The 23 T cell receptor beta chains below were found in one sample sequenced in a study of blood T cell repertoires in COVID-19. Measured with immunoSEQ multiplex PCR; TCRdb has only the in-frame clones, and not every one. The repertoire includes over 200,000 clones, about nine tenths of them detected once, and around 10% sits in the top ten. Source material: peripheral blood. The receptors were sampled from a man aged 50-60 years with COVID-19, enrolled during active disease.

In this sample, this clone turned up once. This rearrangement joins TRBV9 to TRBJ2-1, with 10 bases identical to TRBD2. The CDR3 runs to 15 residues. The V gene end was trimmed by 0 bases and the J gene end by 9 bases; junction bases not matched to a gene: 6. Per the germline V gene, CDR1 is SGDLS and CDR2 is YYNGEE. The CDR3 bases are TGTGCCAGCAGCGTAGGGGCTAGCGGGAGTGGTGAGCAGTTCTTC. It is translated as CASSVGASGSGEQFF.

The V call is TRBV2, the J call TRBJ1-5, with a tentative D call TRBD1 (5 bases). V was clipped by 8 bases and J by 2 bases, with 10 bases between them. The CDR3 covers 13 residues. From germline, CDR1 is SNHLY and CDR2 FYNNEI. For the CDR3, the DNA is TGTGCCAGCGGGGGGTTAGGCAATCAGCCCCAGCATTTT. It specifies CASGGLGNQPQHF.

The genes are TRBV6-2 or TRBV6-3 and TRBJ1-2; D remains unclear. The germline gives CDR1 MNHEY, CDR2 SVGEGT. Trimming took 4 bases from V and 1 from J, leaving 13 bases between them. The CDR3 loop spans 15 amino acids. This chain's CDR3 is CASSSPRQINYGYTF. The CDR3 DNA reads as TGTGCCAGCAGTTCCCCGAGACAAATTAACTATGGCTACACCTTC.

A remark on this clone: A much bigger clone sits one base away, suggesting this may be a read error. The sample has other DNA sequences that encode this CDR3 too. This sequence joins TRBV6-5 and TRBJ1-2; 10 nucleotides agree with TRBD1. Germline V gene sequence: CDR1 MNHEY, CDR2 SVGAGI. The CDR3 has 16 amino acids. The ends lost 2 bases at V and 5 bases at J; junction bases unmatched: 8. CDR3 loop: CASSYVRTGGGYGYTF. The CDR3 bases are TGTGCCAGCAGTTACGTACGGACAGGGGGGGGTTATGGCTACACCTTC.

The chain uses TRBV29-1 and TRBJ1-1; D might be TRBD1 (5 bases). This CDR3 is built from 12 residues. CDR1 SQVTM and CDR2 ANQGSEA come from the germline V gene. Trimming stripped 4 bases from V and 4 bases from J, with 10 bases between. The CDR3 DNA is TGCAGCGTTGTGACAGCCAGCACTGAAGCTTTCTTT. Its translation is CSVVTASTEAFF.

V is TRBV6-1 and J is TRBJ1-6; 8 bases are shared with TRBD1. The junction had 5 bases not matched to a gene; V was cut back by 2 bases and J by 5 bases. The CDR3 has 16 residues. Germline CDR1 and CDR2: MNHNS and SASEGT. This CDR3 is CASSEFTGGNNSPLHF. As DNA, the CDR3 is TGTGCCAGCAGTGAATTTACAGGGGGTAATAATTCACCCCTCCACTTT.

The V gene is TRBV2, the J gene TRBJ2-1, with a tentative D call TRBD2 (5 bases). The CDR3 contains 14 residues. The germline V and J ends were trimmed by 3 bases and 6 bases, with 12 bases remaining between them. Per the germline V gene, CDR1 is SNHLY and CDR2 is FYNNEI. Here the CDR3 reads CASSENGEGNEQFF. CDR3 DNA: TGTGCCAGCAGTGAGAACGGAGAGGGCAATGAGCAGTTCTTC.

CDR3 in amino acids: CASSYTTGTSGYPYEQYF. The CDR3 DNA follows: TGTGCCAGCAGCTACACCACTGGGACTAGCGGGTACCCCTACGAGCAGTACTTC. The gene calls are TRBV11-2 and TRBJ2-7, with 12 bases aligning to TRBD2. CDR3 length equals 18 residues. With V trimmed by 4 bases and J by 2 bases, 12 bases remained unmatched. The germline CDR1 and CDR2 sequences are SGHAT and FQNNGV.

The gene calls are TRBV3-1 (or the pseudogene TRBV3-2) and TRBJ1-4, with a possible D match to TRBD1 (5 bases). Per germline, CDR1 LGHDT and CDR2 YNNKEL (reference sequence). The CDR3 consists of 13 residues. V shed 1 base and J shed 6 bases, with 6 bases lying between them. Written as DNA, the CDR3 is TGTGCCAGCAGCCAAGGGGGGGATGAAAAACTGTTTTTT. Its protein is CASSQGGDEKLFF.

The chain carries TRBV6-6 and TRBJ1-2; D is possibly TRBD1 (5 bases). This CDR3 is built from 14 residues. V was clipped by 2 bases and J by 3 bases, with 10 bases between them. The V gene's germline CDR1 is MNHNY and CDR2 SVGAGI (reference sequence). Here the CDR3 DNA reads TGTGCCAGCAGTTACATAACAGGAGACTATGGCTACACCTTC. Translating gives CASSYITGDYGYTF.

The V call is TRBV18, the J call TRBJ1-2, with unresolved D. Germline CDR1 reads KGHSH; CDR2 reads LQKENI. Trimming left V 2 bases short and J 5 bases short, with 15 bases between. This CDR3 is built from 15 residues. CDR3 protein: CASSPSPQERYGYTF. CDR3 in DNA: TGTGCCAGCTCACCAAGCCCTCAAGAGAGGTATGGCTACACCTTC.

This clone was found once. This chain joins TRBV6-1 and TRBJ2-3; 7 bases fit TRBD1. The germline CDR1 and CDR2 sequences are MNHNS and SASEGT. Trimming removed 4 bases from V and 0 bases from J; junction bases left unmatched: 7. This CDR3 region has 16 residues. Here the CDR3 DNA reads TGTGCCAGCAGTGTGAACTCAGGGGGTAGCACAGATACGCAGTATTTT. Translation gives CASSVNSGGSTDTQYF.

CDR3 bases: TGTGCCAGCAGCAAAGCTGGCAGTCGGACGAGCGGTCAGCCCCAGCATTTT. This codes for CASSKAGSRTSGQPQHF. This rearrangement joins TRBV21-1 to TRBJ1-5. TRBV21-1 represents a pseudogene. This CDR3 spans 17 amino acids.

The CDR3 reads CASSDTGAGQPQHF. In nucleotides, the CDR3 is TGTGCCAGCTCAGATACAGGGGCAGGGCAGCCCCAGCATTTT. V usage is TRBV18 and J usage is TRBJ1-5, with 7 positions matching TRBD1. V shed 5 bases and J 7 bases; nucleotides not matched to a gene: 8. The CDR3 is made up of 14 amino acids. The germline gives CDR1 KGHSH, CDR2 LQKENI.

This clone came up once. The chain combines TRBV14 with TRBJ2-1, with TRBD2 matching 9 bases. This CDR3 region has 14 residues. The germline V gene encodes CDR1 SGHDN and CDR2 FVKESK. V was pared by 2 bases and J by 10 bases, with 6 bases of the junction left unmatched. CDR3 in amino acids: CASSQSSGRGEQFF. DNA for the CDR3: TGTGCCAGCAGCCAAAGTAGCGGGAGAGGGGAGCAGTTCTTC.

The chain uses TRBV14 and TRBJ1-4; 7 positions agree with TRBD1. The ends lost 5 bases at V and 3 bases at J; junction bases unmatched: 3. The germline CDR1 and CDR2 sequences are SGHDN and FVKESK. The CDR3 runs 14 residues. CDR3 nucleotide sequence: TGTGCCAGCAGCGCCGGGACAGCTAATGAAAAACTGTTTTTT. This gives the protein CASSAGTANEKLFF.

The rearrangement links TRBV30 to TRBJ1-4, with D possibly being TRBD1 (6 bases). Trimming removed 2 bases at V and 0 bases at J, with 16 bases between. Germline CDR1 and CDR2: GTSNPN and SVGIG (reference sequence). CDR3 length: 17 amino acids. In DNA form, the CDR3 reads TGTGCCTGGAGTCCGGGACACTTATTTGCAACTAATGAAAAACTGTTTTTT. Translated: CAWSPGHLFATNEKLFF.

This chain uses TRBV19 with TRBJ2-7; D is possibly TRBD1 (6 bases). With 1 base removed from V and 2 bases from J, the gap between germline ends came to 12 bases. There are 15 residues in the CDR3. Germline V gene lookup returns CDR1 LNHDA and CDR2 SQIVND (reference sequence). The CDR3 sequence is CASSIGRGGTYEQYF. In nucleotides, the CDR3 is TGTGCCAGTAGTATAGGCAGGGGTGGAACCTACGAGCAGTACTTC. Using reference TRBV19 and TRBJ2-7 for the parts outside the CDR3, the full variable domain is DGGITQSPKYLFRKEGQNVTLSCEQNLNHDAMYWYRQDPGQGLRLIYYSQIVNDFQKGDIAEGYSVSREKKESFPLTVTSAQKNPTAFYLCASSIGRGGTYEQYFGPGTRLTVT.

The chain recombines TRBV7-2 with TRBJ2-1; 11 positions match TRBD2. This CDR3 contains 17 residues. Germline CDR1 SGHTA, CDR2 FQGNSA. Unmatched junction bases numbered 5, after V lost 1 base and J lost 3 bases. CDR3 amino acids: CASSLELAGVGYNEQFF. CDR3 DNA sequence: TGTGCCAGCAGCTTAGAACTAGCGGGAGTGGGCTACAATGAGCAGTTCTTC.

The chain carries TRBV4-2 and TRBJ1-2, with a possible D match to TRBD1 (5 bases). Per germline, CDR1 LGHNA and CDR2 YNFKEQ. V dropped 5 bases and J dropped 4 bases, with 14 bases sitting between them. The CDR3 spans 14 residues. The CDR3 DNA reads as TGTGCCAGCAGCTCGTTGGGGGGATCCTATGGCTACACCTTC. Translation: CASSSLGGSYGYTF.

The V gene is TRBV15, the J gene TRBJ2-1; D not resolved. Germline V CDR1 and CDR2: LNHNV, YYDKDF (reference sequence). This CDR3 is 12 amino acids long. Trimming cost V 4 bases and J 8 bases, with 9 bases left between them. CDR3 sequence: CATSIRVDEQFF. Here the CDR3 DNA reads TGTGCCACCAGCATCCGGGTGGATGAGCAGTTCTTC.

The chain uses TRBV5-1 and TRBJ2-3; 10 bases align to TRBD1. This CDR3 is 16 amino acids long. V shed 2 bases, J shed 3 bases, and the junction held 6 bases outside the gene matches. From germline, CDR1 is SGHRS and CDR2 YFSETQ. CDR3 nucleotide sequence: TGCGCCAGCAGCTTCGGGGACAGGGGACCTACAGATACGCAGTATTTT. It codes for CASSFGDRGPTDTQYF.

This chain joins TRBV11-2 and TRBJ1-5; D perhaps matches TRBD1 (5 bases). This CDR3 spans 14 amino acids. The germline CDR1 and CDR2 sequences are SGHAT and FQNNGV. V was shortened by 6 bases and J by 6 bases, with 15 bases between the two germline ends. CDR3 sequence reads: CASSPQGVGQPQHF. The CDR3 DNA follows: TGTGCCAGCAGTCCTCAGGGTGTGGGTCAGCCCCAGCATTTT.